The 27 T cell receptor beta chains in this list originate from one sample, sequenced in a study of cytomegalovirus exposure and HLA in healthy donors. The PCR ran on 60 Vbeta and 13 Jbeta primers. Assay used: immunoSEQ multiplex PCR; TCRdb lists only in-frame clones, some missing. The table shows about 160,000 clones, with 65% to 85% occurring only once. The source material was PBMCs. The receptors were sampled from a woman aged 30 to 39 in good health and CMV-seropositive.

J is TRBJ2-5 and V is TRBV5-1; 8 nucleotides line up with TRBD2. With 4 bases clipped from V and 2 bases from J, the junction kept 10 bases outside the gene matches. The CDR3 extends over 16 amino acids. Germline-derived CDR1 and CDR2 are SGHRS and YFSETQ. CDR3 DNA: TGCGCCAGCAGCCCGGGGACTAGTCGGCGTCAAGAGACCCAGTACTTC. It specifies CASSPGTSRRQETQYF.

The chain links TRBV15 to TRBJ1-4, with 7 bases that match TRBD1. The CDR3 totals 15 residues. V lost 3 bases to trimming and J lost 2 bases; unmatched junction nucleotides: 3. Germline CDR1 LNHNV, CDR2 YYDKDF (reference sequence). CDR3 in amino acids: CATSSYRGTNEKLFF. The CDR3 region has the DNA TGTGCCACCAGCAGCTACAGGGGTACTAATGAAAAACTGTTTTTT.

This clone was seen a few times. V gene TRBV5-1 combines with J gene TRBJ1-5; the D is unclear. The V and J ends lost 4 bases and 3 bases respectively, with 8 bases between them. This CDR3 is 13 amino acids long. Germline CDR1 reads SGHRS; CDR2 reads YFSETQ. CDR3 region: CASSPEINQPQHF. Here the CDR3 DNA reads TGCGCCAGCAGCCCCGAGATCAATCAGCCCCAGCATTTT.

The chain carries TRBV28 and TRBJ2-3; 9 bases match TRBD1. Germline V CDR1 and CDR2: MDHEN, SYDVKM. J lost 1 base, V lost 5 bases, and 19 bases had no gene match. CDR3 length: 20 amino acids. DNA of the CDR3: TGTGCCAGCAGTACGAGTACAGGGGGCGGTTCGGAGTTCCGCACAGATACGCAGTATTTT. Amino acids: CASSTSTGGGSEFRTDTQYF.

The chain carries TRBV9 and TRBJ2-3; the D is unclear. In germline, CDR1 is SGDLS, CDR2 YYNGEE. There are 15 residues in the CDR3. V lost 3 bases and J 2 bases, leaving 13 bases between the germline ends. CDR3 in DNA: TGTGCCAGCAGCGGGGCAGGTTTAATCACAGATACGCAGTATTTT. Amino acid sequence: CASSGAGLITDTQYF.

This clone has only one observation. V usage is TRBV9 and J usage is TRBJ1-2; D is perhaps TRBD1 (5 bases). Germline V gives CDR1 SGDLS, CDR2 YYNGEE. The CDR3 spans 14 residues. V gave up 0 bases and J gave up 8 bases, with 14 bases separating them. CDR3 protein: CASSVGSRGGGYTF. The CDR3 DNA sequence: TGTGCCAGCAGCGTAGGAAGTAGGGGAGGGGGCTACACCTTC.

The chain recombines TRBV19 with TRBJ2-3, with D tentatively TRBD1 (5 bases). CDR1 and CDR2 from the germline V gene are LNHDA and SQIVND (reference sequence). V lost 8 bases to trimming and J lost 1 base, with 13 bases between them. This CDR3 comprises 14 residues. CDR3 in amino acids: CASLEQVGTDTQYF. The CDR3 DNA reads as TGTGCCAGTCTTGAACAGGTCGGCACAGATACGCAGTATTTT.

This chain uses TRBV9 with TRBJ2-2; weak D call: TRBD2 (5 bases). Germline V gives CDR1 SGDLS, CDR2 YYNGEE. Trimming took off 4 bases at V and 6 bases at J, with 10 bases between the two ends. This CDR3 is 13 amino acids long. CDR3 region: CASSPLGAGELFF. The CDR3 bases are TGTGCCAGCAGCCCCCTCGGGGCCGGGGAGCTGTTTTTT. The complete variable domain, with remaining parts taken from reference TRBV9 and TRBJ2-2, reads DSGVTQTPKHLITATGQRVTLRCSPRSGDLSVYWYQQSLDQGLQFLIQYYNGEERAKGNILERFSAQQFPDLHSELNLSSLELGDSALYFCASSPLGAGELFFGEGSRLTVL.

The chain employs TRBV27 and TRBJ2-2; the match to TRBD1 covers 8 bases. Trimming at V came to 3 bases and at J to 5 bases, leaving 11 bases not matched to a gene. CDR1 is MNHEY, CDR2 SMNVEV, per germline (reference sequence). The CDR3 consists of 17 residues. The CDR3 spells CASSFSLRQGATGELFF. CDR3 coding DNA: TGTGCCAGCAGTTTCAGTTTGCGGCAGGGGGCGACCGGGGAGCTGTTTTTT.

The chain recombines TRBV5-4 with TRBJ2-7; TRBD2 is a possible D gene (6 bases). Per the germline V gene, CDR1 is SGHNT and CDR2 is YYREEE (reference sequence). V was trimmed by 4 bases and J by 6 bases, leaving 14 bases between them. CDR3 length: 13 residues. Here the CDR3 reads CASSRTGGSEQYF. CDR3 coding DNA: TGTGCCAGCAGCCGCACCGGGGGATCCGAGCAGTACTTC. Supplemented by reference TRBV5-4 and TRBJ2-7, the full variable domain reads ETGVTQSPTHLIKTRGQQVTLRCSSQSGHNTVSWYQQALGQGPQFIFQYYREEENGRGNFPPRFSGLQFPNYSSELNVNALELDDSALYLCASSRTGGSEQYFGPGTRLTVT.

V usage is TRBV30 and J usage is TRBJ1-4; 8 bases fit TRBD1. The CDR3 extends over 13 amino acids. Germline CDR1 reads GTSNPN; CDR2 reads SVGIG (reference sequence). After removal of 0 bases from V and 10 bases from J, the junction contained 4 bases not matched to a gene. DNA of the CDR3: TGTGCCTGGAGTGTAAAAACAGGGGGAAAACTGTTTTTT. This sequence encodes CAWSVKTGGKLFF.

The table lists this clone with a count of one. This chain links TRBV5-1 with TRBJ1-4, with D unresolved. The CDR3 loop spans 15 amino acids. Looked up from germline, CDR1 is SGHRS and CDR2 is YFSETQ. V lost 2 bases, J lost 0 bases, and 8 bases lay in between. The CDR3 nucleotides are TGCGCCAGCAGCTTCGGCAGCGCAACTAATGAAAAACTGTTTTTT. This translates into CASSFGSATNEKLFF.

This chain uses TRBV28 with TRBJ1-1; D uncertain. V was cut by 7 bases and J by 5 bases, with 14 bases left in between. Germline V gene sequence: CDR1 MDHEN, CDR2 SYDVKM. The CDR3 is made up of 13 amino acids. CDR3 sequence reads: CASIIRAFTEAFF. For the CDR3, the DNA is TGTGCCAGCATCATTAGAGCCTTTACTGAAGCTTTCTTT.

Here the CDR3 reads CASSEAGGNYEQYF. The DNA for the CDR3 is TGTGCCAGCAGTGAAGCGGGAGGGAACTACGAGCAGTACTTC. The V and J genes are TRBV6-1 and TRBJ2-7, with 7 positions matching TRBD2. The V gene's germline CDR1 is MNHNS and CDR2 SASEGT. V was pared by 0 bases and J by 3 bases, with 2 bases of the junction left unmatched. The CDR3 spans 14 residues.

The genes are TRBV6-5 and TRBJ2-3; no reliable D call. The CDR3 is made up of 13 amino acids. Germline V gene data show CDR1 as MNHEY and CDR2 as SVGAGI. Trimming removed 2 bases at V and 0 bases at J, with 3 bases between. The CDR3 nucleotides are TGTGCCAGCAGTTACAGCAGCACAGATACGCAGTATTTT. It encodes CASSYSSTDTQYF.

Points on this clone: The sample holds other DNA sequences that translate to the same CDR3. The V gene is TRBV7-3, the J gene TRBJ2-1; no clear D. Per the germline V gene, CDR1 is SGHTA and CDR2 is FQGTGA. The CDR3 loop spans 15 amino acids. Trimming shortened V by 3 bases and J by 0 bases, and 9 bases separated the two germline ends. CDR3 protein: CASSFGFSSYNEQFF. DNA of the CDR3: TGTGCCAGCAGCTTCGGGTTTAGCTCCTACAATGAGCAGTTCTTC.

The chain employs TRBV5-1 and TRBJ1-2, with TRBD1 identical over 8 bases. CDR1 and CDR2 from the germline V gene are SGHRS and YFSETQ. The CDR3 consists of 17 residues. Germline trimming cut 5 bases from V and 1 base from J; bases unmatched to any gene: 13. CDR3 in DNA: TGCGCCAGCAGGGCCCCGACAGGGGCTTATTTTAACTATGGCTACACCTTC. This codes for CASRAPTGAYFNYGYTF.

The chain is built from TRBV6-1 and TRBJ2-7; D perhaps matches TRBD1 (5 bases). With 4 bases removed from V and 3 bases from J, the gap between germline ends came to 13 bases. The CDR3 sequence is 14 residues long. The germline CDR1 and CDR2 sequences are MNHNS and SASEGT. The CDR3 coding sequence is TGTGCCAGCAGTGCCCTTGGGGCGCTCTACGAGCAGTACTTC. Translation: CASSALGALYEQYF.

On this clone: The same CDR3 arises from other DNA sequences in this sample as well. V is TRBV9 and J is TRBJ2-1, with a weak D call TRBD1 (6 bases). The CDR3 has 14 residues. V was clipped by 0 bases and J by 6 bases, with 10 bases between them. From germline, CDR1 is SGDLS and CDR2 YYNGEE. The CDR3 nucleotides are TGTGCCAGCAGCGTAGCTACGACAGGCAATGAGCAGTTCTTC. Its translation is CASSVATTGNEQFF.

The rearrangement joins TRBV2 to TRBJ1-5; D is undetermined. CDR3 length: 11 amino acids. Germline V gene lookup returns CDR1 SNHLY and CDR2 FYNNEI. Trimming took 6 bases from V and 7 from J, leaving 7 bases between them. The CDR3, as DNA: TGTGCCAGCAGCCGGGGACAGCCCCAGCATTTT. This gives the protein CASSRGQPQHF.

J is TRBJ2-1 and V is TRBV4-3; 11 bases are shared with TRBD2. The CDR3 sequence is 15 residues long. J gave up 8 bases and V 8 bases, and 11 bases lay outside the gene matches. From germline, CDR1 is LGHNA and CDR2 YSLEER. Here the CDR3 reads CASGSRLAGLYEQFF. For the CDR3, the DNA is TGCGCCAGCGGGTCTAGACTAGCGGGGCTTTATGAGCAGTTCTTC.

The chain recombines TRBV5-1 with TRBJ2-1; D uncertain. Germline assignment: CDR1 SGHRS and CDR2 YFSETQ. Trimming stripped 1 base from V and 6 bases from J, with 14 bases between. The CDR3 totals 15 residues. The CDR3 loop is CASSLNGGMVNEQFF. In DNA, the CDR3 is TGCGCCAGCAGCTTGAACGGCGGAATGGTCAATGAGCAGTTCTTC. The whole variable domain, filled in from reference TRBV5-1 and TRBJ2-1, reads KAGVTQTPRYLIKTRGQQVTLSCSPISGHRSVSWYQQTPGQGLQFLFEYFSETQRNKGNFPGRFSGRQFSNSRSEMNVSTLELGDSALYLCASSLNGGMVNEQFFGPGTRLTVL.

In DNA form, the CDR3 reads TGTGCCAGCAGCTTAGCCGGGACAGGGCGGTCCTACGAGCAGTACTTC. Its protein product is CASSLAGTGRSYEQYF. J is TRBJ2-7 and V is TRBV11-2; 9 bases align to TRBD1. The CDR3 runs to 16 residues. Germline CDR1 reads SGHAT; CDR2 reads FQNNGV. J was trimmed by 1 base and V by 1 base; bases with no gene match: 5. Complete variable domain (other parts from reference TRBV11-2 and TRBJ2-7): EAGVAQSPRYKIIEKRQSVAFWCNPISGHATLYWYQQILGQGPKLLIQFQNNGVVDDSQLPKDRFSAERLKGVDSTLKIQPAKLEDSAVYLCASSLAGTGRSYEQYFGPGTRLTVT.

The chain combines TRBV4-1 with TRBJ2-4; D possibly corresponds to TRBD1 (5 bases). The germline V and J ends were trimmed by 4 bases and 12 bases, with 28 bases remaining between them. This CDR3 spans 17 amino acids. The germline V gene encodes CDR1 MGHRA and CDR2 YSYEKL. DNA for the CDR3: TGCGCCAGCAGCCGCCAAGTTCTTGAGGCAGTAGTTGACAGTCAGTACTTC. Protein sequence: CASSRQVLEAVVDSQYF.

J is TRBJ1-5 and V is TRBV11-3; D possibly corresponds to TRBD1 (5 bases). Germline CDR1 SGHNT, CDR2 YENEEA. CDR3 length: 17 residues. Trimming removed 0 bases from V and 1 base from J, with 13 bases in between. The CDR3 loop reads CASSLEDIITSNQPQHF. In DNA form, the CDR3 reads TGTGCCAGCAGCTTAGAGGACATCATTACGAGCAATCAGCCCCAGCATTTT.

The chain links TRBV6-6 to TRBJ2-7, with a possible D match to TRBD1 (6 bases). Trimming left V 6 bases short and J 6 bases short, with 21 bases between. There are 15 residues in the CDR3. Germline V gene data show CDR1 as MNHNY and CDR2 as SVGAGI (reference sequence). The CDR3 sequence is CASSRSTTGAAEQYF. The CDR3 DNA follows: TGTGCCAGCAGCCGATCAACGACAGGAGCGGCCGAGCAGTACTTC.

V gene TRBV18 combines with J gene TRBJ2-5; D ambiguous. The DNA end favors TRBJ2-7, so the J call may be wrong. Per the germline V gene, CDR1 is KGHSH and CDR2 is LQKENI. There are 13 residues in the CDR3. The CDR3 sequence is CASSPITGYEQYF. CDR3 DNA: TGTGCCAGCTCACCGATTACGGGTTACGAGCAGTACTTC.